This TCR beta chain was captured in a study of T cells after yellow fever vaccination. Findings and limits, study-wide: Post-booster reappearance was seen for most primary-vaccination clones (around 96% CD4, about 88% CD8).

CDR3 length: 13 amino acids. Losses at the gene ends were 6 bases for V and 5 bases for J; bases not matched to a gene: 6. Germline V CDR1 and CDR2: MNHEY, SVGAGI. From the 5' RACE reads, TCRdb called clonotypes with MiXCR, one entry per CDR3 protein. The table lists roughly 32,000 distinct CDR3 sequences, about 4.6% of them singletons. This clonotype was counted ten times or more. What it recognizes is unknown. The material was CD8+ T cells sorted from PBMCs, obtained 5 days after the yellow fever booster vaccination. The chain joins TRBV6-5 to TRBJ1-1; 7 nucleotides match TRBD1. The receptor was derived from a man aged 25 to 40 who received the YFV17D yellow fever vaccine. CDR3 in amino acids: CASSPGTVTEAFF. CDR3 bases: TGTGCCAGCAGCCCAGGGACAGTTACTGAAGCTTTCTTT.